This entry lists 9 T cell receptor beta chains sequenced from one sample in a study of T cell repertoires in cytomegalovirus infection. In TCRdb, the reads were re-called with MiXCR into one record per CDR3 protein. The sample has hundreds of thousands of distinct CDR3 sequences; 33% are singletons. For these receptors, no antigen is known. Sequencing used cultured PBMCs, obtained from culture after CMV antigen stimulation. The receptors here all came from a human donor in good health (CMV status not recorded). Some clones in this sample may be carry-over from other donors' samples.

V gene TRBV7-8 combines with J gene TRBJ2-1, with unresolved D. Trimming pared 4 bases from V and 0 bases from J, leaving 10 bases between. In germline, CDR1 is SGHVS, CDR2 FQNEAQ. This CDR3 is built from 15 residues. CDR3 in DNA: TGTGCCAGCAGCTCCACAGTCTCCTCCTACAATGAGCAGTTCTTC. Its protein product is CASSSTVSSYNEQFF.

In this sample, this clonotype turned up a few times. The V gene is TRBV27, the J gene TRBJ1-6; D possibly corresponds to TRBD1 (5 bases). Germline-derived CDR1 and CDR2 are MNHEY and SMNVEV (reference sequence). CDR3 size: 13 residues. Trimming stripped 7 bases from V and 11 bases from J, with 15 bases between. The CDR3 region is CASTVTGGAPLHF. As DNA, the CDR3 is TGTGCCAGCACCGTCACCGGGGGGGCACCCCTCCACTTT.

This clonotype was observed a few times. The gene calls are TRBV10-3 and TRBJ2-7; D gene uncertain. Germline CDR1 ENHRY, CDR2 SYGVKD. The CDR3 loop spans 14 amino acids. V lost 7 bases and J lost 4, with 17 bases in between. DNA of the CDR3: TGTGCCATCAACCTAGTCGGCCCTGGATACGAGCAGTACTTC. Amino acid sequence: CAINLVGPGYEQYF.

This sequence joins TRBV6-6 and TRBJ2-1, with 8 positions matching TRBD2. V trimming: 5 bases; J trimming: 0 bases; junction bases outside the gene matches: 9. CDR3 size: 17 residues. The germline V gene encodes CDR1 MNHNY and CDR2 SVGAGI (reference sequence). CDR3 DNA sequence: TGTGCCAGCAGTAGATCGGGGGGGGGCGTCTCCTACAATGAGCAGTTCTTC. It codes for CASSRSGGGVSYNEQFF.

In this sample, this clonotype turned up a few times. The CDR3, as DNA: TGTGCCACCAGCAGACTACTGCAAGACACTGAAGCTTTCTTT. Translating gives CATSRLLQDTEAFF. V usage is TRBV15 and J usage is TRBJ1-1; D is uncertain. The length of the CDR3 is 14 residues. In germline, CDR1 is LNHNV, CDR2 YYDKDF (reference sequence). Trimming left V 2 bases short and J 3 bases short, with 10 bases between. Complete variable domain (other parts from reference TRBV15 and TRBJ1-1): DAMVIQNPRYQVTQFGKPVTLSCSQTLNHNVMYWYQQKSSQAPKLLFHYYDKDFNNEADTPDNFQSRRPNTSFCFLDIRSPGLGDTAMYLCATSRLLQDTEAFFGQGTRLTVV.

The chain recombines TRBV6-1 with TRBJ2-7; D is possibly TRBD1 (6 bases). The CDR3 runs to 14 residues. Deletions cut 6 bases from V and 2 bases from J, with 14 bases between. Germline CDR1 and CDR2: MNHNS and SASEGT. CDR3 loop: CASRRDTGPYEQYF. CDR3 sequence (DNA): TGTGCCAGCAGACGGGACACGGGTCCCTACGAGCAGTACTTC.

The chain joins TRBV6-1 to TRBJ2-5; 9 bases align to TRBD2. Germline loops: CDR1 MNHNS, CDR2 SASEGT. With 6 bases clipped from V and 4 bases from J, the junction kept 12 bases outside the gene matches. The CDR3 consists of 16 residues. The CDR3 coding sequence is TGTGCCAGCAGGGGCGGGGGGGCCCAACGAATAGAGACCCAGTACTTC. This gives the protein CASRGGGAQRIETQYF.

The V call is TRBV19, the J call TRBJ1-2; TRBD1 aligns across 7 bases. The CDR3 consists of 12 residues. Germline V CDR1 and CDR2: LNHDA, SQIVND (reference sequence). Unmatched junction bases numbered 5, after V lost 5 bases and J lost 8 bases. As DNA, the CDR3 is TGTGCCAGTAGTGCCCAGGGGGACGGCTACACCTTC. Its protein is CASSAQGDGYTF.

This chain joins TRBV7-2 and TRBJ1-4; D unresolved. Germline V gives CDR1 SGHTA, CDR2 FQGNSA. Trimming removed 5 bases from V and 7 bases from J, with 14 bases in between. The CDR3 loop spans 14 amino acids. CDR3 DNA: TGTGCCAGCAGCGAAGGGAGCCCCGGTGAAAAACTGTTTTTT. It encodes CASSEGSPGEKLFF.